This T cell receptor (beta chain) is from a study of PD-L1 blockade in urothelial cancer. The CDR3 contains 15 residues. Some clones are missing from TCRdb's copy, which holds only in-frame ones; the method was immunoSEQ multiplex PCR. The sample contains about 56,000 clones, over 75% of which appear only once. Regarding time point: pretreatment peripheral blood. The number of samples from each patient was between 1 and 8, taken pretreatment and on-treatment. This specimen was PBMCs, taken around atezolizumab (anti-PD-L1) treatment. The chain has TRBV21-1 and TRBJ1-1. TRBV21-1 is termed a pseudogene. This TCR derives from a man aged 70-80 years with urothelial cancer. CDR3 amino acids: CASSKGRGGCTEAFF. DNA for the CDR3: TGTGCCAGCAGCAAAGGCCGGGGGGGGTGCACTGAAGCTTTCTTT.